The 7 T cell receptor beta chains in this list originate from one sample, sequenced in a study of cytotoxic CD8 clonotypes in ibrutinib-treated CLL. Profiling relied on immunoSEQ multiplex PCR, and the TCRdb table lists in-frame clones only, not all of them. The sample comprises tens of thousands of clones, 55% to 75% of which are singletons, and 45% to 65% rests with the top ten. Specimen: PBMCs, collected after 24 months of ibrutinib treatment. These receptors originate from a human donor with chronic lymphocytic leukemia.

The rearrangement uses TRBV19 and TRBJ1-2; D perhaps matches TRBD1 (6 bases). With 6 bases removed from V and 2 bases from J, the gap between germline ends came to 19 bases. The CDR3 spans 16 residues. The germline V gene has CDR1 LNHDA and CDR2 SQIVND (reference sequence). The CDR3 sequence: CASRQGEAYFNYGYTF. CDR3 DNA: TGTGCCAGTAGACAGGGAGAAGCCTATTTCAACTATGGCTACACCTTC.

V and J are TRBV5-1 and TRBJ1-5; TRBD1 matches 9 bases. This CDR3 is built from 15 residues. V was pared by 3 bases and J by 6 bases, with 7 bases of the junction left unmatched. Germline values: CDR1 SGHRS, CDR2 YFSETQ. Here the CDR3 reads CASSYTGGAGQPQHF. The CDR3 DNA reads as TGCGCCAGCAGCTATACAGGGGGCGCGGGTCAGCCCCAGCATTTT.

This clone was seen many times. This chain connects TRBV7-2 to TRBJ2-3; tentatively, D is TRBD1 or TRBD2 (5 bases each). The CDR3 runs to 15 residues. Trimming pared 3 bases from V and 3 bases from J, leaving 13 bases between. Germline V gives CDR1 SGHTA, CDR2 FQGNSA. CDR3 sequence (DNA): TGTGCCAGCAGCTTGGGGTCCTGGGGGACAGATACGCAGTATTTT. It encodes CASSLGSWGTDTQYF.

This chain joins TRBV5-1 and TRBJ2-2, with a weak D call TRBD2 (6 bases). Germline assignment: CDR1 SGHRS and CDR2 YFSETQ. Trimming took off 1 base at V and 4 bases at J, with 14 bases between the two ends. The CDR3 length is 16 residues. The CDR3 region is CASSLREVSPTGELFF. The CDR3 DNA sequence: TGCGCCAGCAGCTTGAGGGAGGTTAGCCCCACCGGGGAGCTGTTTTTT.

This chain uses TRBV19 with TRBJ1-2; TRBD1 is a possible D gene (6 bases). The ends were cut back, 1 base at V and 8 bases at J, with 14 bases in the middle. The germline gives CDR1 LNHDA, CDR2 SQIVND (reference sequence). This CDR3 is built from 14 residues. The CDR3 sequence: CASSIGPGVRGYTF. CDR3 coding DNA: TGTGCCAGTAGTATAGGCCCAGGGGTCCGGGGCTACACCTTC.

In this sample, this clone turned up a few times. CDR3: CASSFTGLEQYF. CDR3 bases: TGTGCCAGCAGCTTTACGGGGCTCGAGCAGTACTTC. The gene calls are TRBV5-8 and TRBJ2-7; D tentatively fits TRBD1 or TRBD2 (5 bases each). Looked up from germline, CDR1 is SGHTS and CDR2 is YDEGEE. CDR3 length: 12 residues. Deletions cut 2 bases from V and 6 bases from J, with 9 bases between.

The CDR3, as DNA: TGTGCCAGTAGTATCAGCGGCGCGGGGGGTGGGTGGAAAGAGACCCAGTACTTC. Translation gives CASSISGAGGGWKETQYF. V gene TRBV19 combines with J gene TRBJ2-5; 8 nucleotides line up with TRBD2. Trimming cost V 3 bases and J 3 bases; bases outside gene matches: 15. Germline V CDR1 and CDR2: LNHDA, SQIVND (reference sequence). This CDR3 comprises 18 residues.